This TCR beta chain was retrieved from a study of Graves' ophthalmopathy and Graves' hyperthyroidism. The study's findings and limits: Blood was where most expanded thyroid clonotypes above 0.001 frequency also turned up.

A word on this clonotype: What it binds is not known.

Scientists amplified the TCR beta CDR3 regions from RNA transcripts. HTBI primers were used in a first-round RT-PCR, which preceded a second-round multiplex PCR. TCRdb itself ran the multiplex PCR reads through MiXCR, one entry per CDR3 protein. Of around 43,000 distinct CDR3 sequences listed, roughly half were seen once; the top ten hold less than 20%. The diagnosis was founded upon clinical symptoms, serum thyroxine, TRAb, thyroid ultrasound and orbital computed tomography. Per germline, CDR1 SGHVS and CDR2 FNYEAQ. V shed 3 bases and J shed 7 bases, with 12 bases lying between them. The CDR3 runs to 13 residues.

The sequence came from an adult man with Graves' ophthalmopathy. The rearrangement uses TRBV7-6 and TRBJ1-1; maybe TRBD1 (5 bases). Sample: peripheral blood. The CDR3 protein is CASSLGQTNEAFF. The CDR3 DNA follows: TGTGCCAGCAGCTTGGGGCAGACTAATGAAGCTTTCTTT. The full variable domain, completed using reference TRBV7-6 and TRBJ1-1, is GAGVSQSPRYKVTKRGQDVALRCDPISGHVSLYWYRQALGQGPEFLTYFNYEAQQDKSGLPNDRFSAERPEGSISTLTIQRTEQRDSAMYRCASSLGQTNEAFFGQGTRLTVV.